This record looks at one T cell receptor (beta chain) sequence and its context. Method: immunoSEQ multiplex PCR; TCRdb's copy keeps in-frame clones and lacks some. The data hold roughly 68,000 clones, with about 88% observed a single time. This specimen comes from a study of blood T cell repertoires in COVID-19. Trimming stripped 6 bases from V and 1 base from J, with 9 bases between. The CDR3 has 13 residues. The chain has TRBV12-3 or TRBV12-4 and TRBJ1-1; possibly TRBD1 for D (6 bases). The source material was PBMCs or T cells enriched from blood (not recorded which). The sequence was collected from a woman in her thirties or forties who had recovered from COVID-19. This CDR3 reads CASSSGQNTEAFF. DNA for the CDR3: TGTGCCAGCAGCTCGGGACAGAACACTGAAGCTTTCTTT.